The 11 T cell receptor beta chains listed next were all sequenced from one sample in a study of blood T cells in healthy people across ages. The use of a sample-barcoded 5' primer and a J-beta primer mix characterized a second PCR of roughly 7 to 11 cycles. Each CDR3 protein gets one entry after TCRdb re-called the 5' RACE reads with MiXCR. The sample holds some 900,000 distinct CDR3 sequences, less than 35% seen once. Sequenced sample: blood. The receptors derive from an elderly woman in good health.

This clonotype was counted a few times. Possible read error: a much larger clone is one base away. This chain joins TRBV5-1 and TRBJ2-1, with 7 bases that match TRBD2. The CDR3 length is 14 residues. V gave up 3 bases and J gave up 13 bases; unmatched junction bases: 13. In germline, CDR1 is SGHRS, CDR2 YFSETQ. CDR3 in amino acids: CASSSRTSSETQFF. In DNA, the CDR3 is TGCGCCAGCAGCTCCCGGACTAGTTCAGAGACCCAGTTCTTC.

The table lists this clonotype with a few counts. The gene calls are TRBV20-1 and TRBJ1-6; TRBD1 matches 7 bases. In germline, CDR1 is DFQATT, CDR2 SNEGSKA (reference sequence). The CDR3 consists of 13 residues. The ends lost 6 bases at V and 7 bases at J; junction bases unmatched: 6. The CDR3 loop is CSAHRGNNSPLHF. In DNA, the CDR3 is TGCAGTGCCCACAGGGGAAACAATTCACCCCTCCACTTT.

This clonotype was seen at least ten times. This rearrangement joins TRBV7-2 to TRBJ1-1; TRBD1 might be the D (5 bases). This CDR3 has 14 amino acids. The V end was cut by 2 bases, the J end by 0 bases, with 7 bases between. The germline CDR1 and CDR2 sequences are SGHTA and FQGNSA. CDR3 protein: CASSLRGMNTEAFF. CDR3 nucleotides: TGTGCCAGCAGCTTACGGGGGATGAACACTGAAGCTTTCTTT.

The chain links TRBV7-9 to TRBJ2-2, with D maybe TRBD1 (5 bases). The CDR3 runs to 15 residues. V shed 5 bases and J shed 5 bases, with 15 bases lying between them. The germline V gene has CDR1 SEHNR and CDR2 FQNEAQ (reference sequence). CDR3 in DNA: TGTGCCAGCAGCCCACGCAGGGTTGGAACCGGGGAGCTGTTTTTT. Protein product: CASSPRRVGTGELFF.

Concerning this clonotype: Being one base from a much bigger clone, this may be a read error. V usage is TRBV5-6 and J usage is TRBJ2-5, with a possible D match to TRBD1 (5 bases). Trimming left V 9 bases short and J 5 bases short, with 20 bases between. In germline, CDR1 is SGHDT, CDR2 YYEEEE. This CDR3 is built from 14 residues. This chain's CDR3 is CATSTKTVHETQYF. The CDR3 region has the DNA TGTGCCACCTCCACCAAGACAGTCCATGAGACCCAGTACTTC.

In this sample, this clonotype turned up many times. This chain links TRBV7-2 with TRBJ1-5; D gene unclear. This CDR3 contains 16 residues. Germline values: CDR1 SGHTA, CDR2 FQGNSA. With 0 bases removed from V and 0 bases from J, the gap between germline ends came to 9 bases. CDR3 sequence reads: CASSLAAAFSNQPQHF. In DNA form, the CDR3 reads TGTGCCAGCAGCTTAGCGGCAGCCTTTAGCAATCAGCCCCAGCATTTT.

Only a few counts were recorded for this clonotype. The J gene is TRBJ2-1, the V gene TRBV7-9, with 11 bases that match TRBD2. V shed 5 bases, J shed 5 bases, and the junction held 5 bases outside the gene matches. The CDR3 consists of 15 residues. Germline lookup yields CDR1 SEHNR and CDR2 FQNEAQ (reference sequence). CDR3 in DNA: TGTGCCAGCAGCGCAATTAGCGGGAGGGACAATGAGCAGTTCTTC. It is translated as CASSAISGRDNEQFF. The complete variable domain, with remaining parts taken from reference TRBV7-9 and TRBJ2-1, reads DTGVSQNPRHKITKRGQNVTFRCDPISEHNRLYWYRQTLGQGPEFLTYFQNEAQLEKSRLLSDRFSAERPKGSFSTLEIQRTEQGDSAMYLCASSAISGRDNEQFFGPGTRLTVL.

This chain connects TRBV6-5 to TRBJ2-7, with a tentative D call TRBD2 (7 bases). Trimming stripped 2 bases from V and 5 bases from J, with 13 bases between. CDR1 is MNHEY and CDR2 is SVGAGI in the germline V gene. CDR3 length: 14 residues. The CDR3 region is CASSYPSGGNEQYF. The CDR3 nucleotides are TGTGCCAGCAGTTACCCCTCGGGGGGCAACGAGCAGTACTTC.

J is TRBJ2-3 and V is TRBV18; D is ambiguous. Trimming pared 0 bases from V and 10 bases from J, leaving 8 bases between. This CDR3 region has 12 residues. CDR1 and CDR2 (germline): KGHSH, LQKENI. The CDR3 DNA follows: TGTGCCAGCTCACCACCGTTAGGTCCGCAGTATTTT. Protein product: CASSPPLGPQYF.

This clonotype was picked up a small number of times. The chain couples TRBV27 to TRBJ2-4; 16 positions match TRBD2. Germline CDR1 and CDR2: MNHEY and SMNVEV (reference sequence). Trimming at V came to 5 bases and at J to 10 bases, leaving 8 bases not matched to a gene. This CDR3 contains 16 residues. CDR3 residues: CASSKGLAGGTAIQYF. In DNA, the CDR3 is TGTGCCAGCAGTAAGGGACTAGCGGGGGGGACGGCAATTCAGTACTTC.

This clonotype showed up many times. Written as DNA, the CDR3 is TGCAGCGTACGGACTAGCGGGGGCACAGATACGCAGTATTTT. Amino acid sequence: CSVRTSGGTDTQYF. The rearrangement links TRBV29-1 to TRBJ2-3; TRBD2 matches at 12 bases. Trimming took 6 bases from V and 1 from J; bases not matched to a gene: 2. The CDR3 is 14 amino acids. Germline V gene sequence: CDR1 SQVTM, CDR2 ANQGSEA.